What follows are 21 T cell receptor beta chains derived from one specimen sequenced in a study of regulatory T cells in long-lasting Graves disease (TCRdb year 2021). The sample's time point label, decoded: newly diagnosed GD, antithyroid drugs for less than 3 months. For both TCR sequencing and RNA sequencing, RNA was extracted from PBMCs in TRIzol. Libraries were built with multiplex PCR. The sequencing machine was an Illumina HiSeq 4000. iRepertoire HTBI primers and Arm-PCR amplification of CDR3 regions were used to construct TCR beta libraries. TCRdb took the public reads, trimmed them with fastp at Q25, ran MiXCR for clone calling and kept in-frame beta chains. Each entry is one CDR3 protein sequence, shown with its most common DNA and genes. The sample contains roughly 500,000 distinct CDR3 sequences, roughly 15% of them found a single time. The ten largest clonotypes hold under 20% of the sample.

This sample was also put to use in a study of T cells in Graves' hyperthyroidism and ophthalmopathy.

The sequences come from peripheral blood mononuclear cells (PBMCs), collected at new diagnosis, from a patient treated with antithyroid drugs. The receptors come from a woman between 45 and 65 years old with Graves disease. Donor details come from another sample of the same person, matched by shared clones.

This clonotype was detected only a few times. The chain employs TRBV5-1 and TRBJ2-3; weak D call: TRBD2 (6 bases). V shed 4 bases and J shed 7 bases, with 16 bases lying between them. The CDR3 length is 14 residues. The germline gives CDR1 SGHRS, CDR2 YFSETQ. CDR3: CASSAGPQTNTQYF. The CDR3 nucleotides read TGCGCCAGCAGCGCGGGACCGCAAACAAATACGCAGTATTTT. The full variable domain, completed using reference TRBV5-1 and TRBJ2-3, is KAGVTQTPRYLIKTRGQQVTLSCSPISGHRSVSWYQQTPGQGLQFLFEYFSETQRNKGNFPGRFSGRQFSNSRSEMNVSTLELGDSALYLCASSAGPQTNTQYFGPGTRLTVL.

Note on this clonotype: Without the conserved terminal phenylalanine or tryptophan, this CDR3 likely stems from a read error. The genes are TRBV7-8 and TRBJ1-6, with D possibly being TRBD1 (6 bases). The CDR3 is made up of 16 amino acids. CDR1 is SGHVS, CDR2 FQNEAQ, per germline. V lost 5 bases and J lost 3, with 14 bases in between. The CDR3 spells CASSPRGDSYNSPLHI. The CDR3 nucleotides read TGTGCCAGCAGCCCCAGGGGAGACAGCTATAATTCACCCCTCCACATT.

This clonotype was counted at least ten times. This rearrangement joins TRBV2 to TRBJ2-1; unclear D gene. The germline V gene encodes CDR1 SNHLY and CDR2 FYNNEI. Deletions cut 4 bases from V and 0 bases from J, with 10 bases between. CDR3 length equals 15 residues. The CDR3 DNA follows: TGTGCCAGCAGTGCCCAGGTTAGCTCCTACAATGAGCAGTTCTTC. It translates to CASSAQVSSYNEQFF.

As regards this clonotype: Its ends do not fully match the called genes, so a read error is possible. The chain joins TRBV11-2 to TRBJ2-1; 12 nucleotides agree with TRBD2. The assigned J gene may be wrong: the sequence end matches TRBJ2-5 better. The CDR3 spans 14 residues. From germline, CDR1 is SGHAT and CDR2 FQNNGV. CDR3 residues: CASSPLAGGEAQYF. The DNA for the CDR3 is TGTGCCAGCAGCCCACTAGCGGGAGGAGAGGCCCAGTACTTC.

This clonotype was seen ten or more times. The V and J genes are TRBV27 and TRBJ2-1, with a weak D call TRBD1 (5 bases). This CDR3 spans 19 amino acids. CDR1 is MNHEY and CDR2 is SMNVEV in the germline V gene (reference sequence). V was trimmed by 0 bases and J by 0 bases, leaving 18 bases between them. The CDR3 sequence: CASSLSFLRTSSSYNEQFF. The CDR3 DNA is TGTGCCAGCAGTTTATCGTTTCTAAGGACAAGCAGCTCCTACAATGAGCAGTTCTTC.

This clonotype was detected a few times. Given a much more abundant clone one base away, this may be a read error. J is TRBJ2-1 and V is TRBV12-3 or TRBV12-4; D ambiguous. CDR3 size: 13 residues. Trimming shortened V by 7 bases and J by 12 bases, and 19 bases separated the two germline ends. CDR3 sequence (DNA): TGTGCCAGCACCGGGTGGTCAGCGAGATGGCAGTTCTTC. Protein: CASTGWSARWQFF.

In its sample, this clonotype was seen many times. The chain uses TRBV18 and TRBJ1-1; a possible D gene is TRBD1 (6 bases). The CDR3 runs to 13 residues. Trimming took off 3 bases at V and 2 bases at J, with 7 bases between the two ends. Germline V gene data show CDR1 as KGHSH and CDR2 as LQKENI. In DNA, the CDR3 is TGTGCCAGCTCACCGGGGGGCAACACTGAAGCTTTCTTT. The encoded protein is CASSPGGNTEAFF.

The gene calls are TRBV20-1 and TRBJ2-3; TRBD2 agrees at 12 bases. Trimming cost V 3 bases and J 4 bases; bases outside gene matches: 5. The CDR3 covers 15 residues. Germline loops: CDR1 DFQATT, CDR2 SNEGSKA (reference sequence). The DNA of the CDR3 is TGCAGTGCTAGTTCTAGCGGGAGGGGCGCAGATACGCAGTATTTT. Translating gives CSASSSGRGADTQYF.

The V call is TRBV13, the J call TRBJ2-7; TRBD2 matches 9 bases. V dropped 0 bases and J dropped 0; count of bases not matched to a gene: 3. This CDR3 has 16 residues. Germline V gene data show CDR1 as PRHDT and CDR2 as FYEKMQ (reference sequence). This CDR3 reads CASSLGVAGASYEQYF. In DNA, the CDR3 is TGTGCCAGCAGCTTAGGGGTAGCGGGGGCCTCCTACGAGCAGTACTTC.

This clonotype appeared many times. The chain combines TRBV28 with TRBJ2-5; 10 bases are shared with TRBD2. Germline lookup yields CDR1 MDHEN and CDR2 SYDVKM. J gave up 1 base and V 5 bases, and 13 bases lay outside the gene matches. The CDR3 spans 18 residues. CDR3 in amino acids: CASSHLAGAWGGQETQYF. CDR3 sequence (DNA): TGTGCCAGCAGTCACCTAGCGGGAGCGTGGGGTGGCCAAGAGACCCAGTACTTC.

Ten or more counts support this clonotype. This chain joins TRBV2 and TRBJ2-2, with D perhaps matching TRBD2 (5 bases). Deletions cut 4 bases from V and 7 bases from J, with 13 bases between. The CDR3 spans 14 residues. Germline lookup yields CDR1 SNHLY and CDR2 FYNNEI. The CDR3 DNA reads TGTGCCAGCAGTGTGGGTGAGCGGCACGGGGAGCTGTTTTTT. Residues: CASSVGERHGELFF.

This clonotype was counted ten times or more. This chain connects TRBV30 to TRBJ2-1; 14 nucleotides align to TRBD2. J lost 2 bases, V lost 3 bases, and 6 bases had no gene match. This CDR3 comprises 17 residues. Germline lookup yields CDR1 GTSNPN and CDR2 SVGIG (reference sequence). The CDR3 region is CAWRSGTSGSTYNEQFF. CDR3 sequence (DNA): TGTGCCTGGAGGTCAGGGACTAGCGGGAGTACCTACAATGAGCAGTTCTTC.

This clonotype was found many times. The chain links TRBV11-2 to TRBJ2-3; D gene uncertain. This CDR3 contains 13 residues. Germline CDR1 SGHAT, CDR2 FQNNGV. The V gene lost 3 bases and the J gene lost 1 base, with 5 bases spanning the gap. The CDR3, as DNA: TGTGCCAGCAGCTTGCAGGGCACAGATACGCAGTATTTT. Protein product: CASSLQGTDTQYF.

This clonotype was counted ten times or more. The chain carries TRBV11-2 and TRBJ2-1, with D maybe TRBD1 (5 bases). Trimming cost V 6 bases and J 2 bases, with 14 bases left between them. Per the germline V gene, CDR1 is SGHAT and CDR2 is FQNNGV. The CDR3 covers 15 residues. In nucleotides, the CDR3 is TGTGCCAGCAGATTCTCGTCAGGGCCCTACAATGAGCAGTTCTTC. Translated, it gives CASRFSSGPYNEQFF.

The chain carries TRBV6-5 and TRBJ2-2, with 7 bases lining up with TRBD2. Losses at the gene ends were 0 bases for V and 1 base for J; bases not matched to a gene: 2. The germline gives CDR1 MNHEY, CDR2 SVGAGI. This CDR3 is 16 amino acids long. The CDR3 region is CASSYSGRGNTGELFF. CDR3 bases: TGTGCCAGCAGTTACTCAGGGAGGGGGAACACCGGGGAGCTGTTTTTT.

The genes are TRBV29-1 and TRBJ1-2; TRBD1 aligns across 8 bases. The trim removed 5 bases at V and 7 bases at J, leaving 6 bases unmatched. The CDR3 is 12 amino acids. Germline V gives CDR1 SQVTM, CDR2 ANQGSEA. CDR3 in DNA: TGCAGCGTTCACGGACAGGGAGGTGGCTACACCTTC. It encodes CSVHGQGGGYTF.

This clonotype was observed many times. Here the CDR3 DNA reads TGTGCCAGCAGTATCCGGGACAGGGGAGATACGCAGTATTTT. This sequence encodes CASSIRDRGDTQYF. The rearrangement joins TRBV2 to TRBJ2-3; TRBD1 matches at 10 bases. Germline V gene data show CDR1 as SNHLY and CDR2 as FYNNEI. CDR3 length: 14 amino acids. V shed 5 bases and J 5 bases; nucleotides not matched to a gene: 4.

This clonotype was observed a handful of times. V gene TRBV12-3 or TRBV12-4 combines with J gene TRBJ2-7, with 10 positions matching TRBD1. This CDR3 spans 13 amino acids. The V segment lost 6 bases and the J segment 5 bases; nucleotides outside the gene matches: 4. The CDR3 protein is CASRGQGRHEQYF. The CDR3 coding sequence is TGTGCCAGCAGGGGACAGGGGAGGCACGAGCAGTACTTC.

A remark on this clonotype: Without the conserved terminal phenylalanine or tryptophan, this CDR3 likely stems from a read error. CDR3 sequence reads: CASRNRGPGELFL. CDR3 nucleotide sequence: TGTGCCAGCAGAAACAGGGGTCCCGGGGAGCTGTTTCTT. The J gene is TRBJ2-2, the V gene TRBV11-2, with 7 bases lining up with TRBD1. CDR1 is SGHAT and CDR2 is FQNNGV in the germline V gene. The CDR3 runs to 13 residues. Trimming took 6 bases from V and 6 from J; bases not matched to a gene: 4.

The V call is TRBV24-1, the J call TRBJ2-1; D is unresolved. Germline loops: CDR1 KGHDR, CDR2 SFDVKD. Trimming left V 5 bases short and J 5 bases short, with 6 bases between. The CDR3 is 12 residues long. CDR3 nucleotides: TGTGCCACCAGTGTCCTCAACAATGAGCAGTTCTTC. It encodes CATSVLNNEQFF.

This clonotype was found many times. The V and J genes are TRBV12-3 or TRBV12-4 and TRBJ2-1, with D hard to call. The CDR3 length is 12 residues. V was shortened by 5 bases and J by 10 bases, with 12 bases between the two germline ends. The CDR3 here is CASSRPGLEQFF. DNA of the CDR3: TGTGCCAGCAGTCGACCCGGGCTGGAGCAGTTCTTC.